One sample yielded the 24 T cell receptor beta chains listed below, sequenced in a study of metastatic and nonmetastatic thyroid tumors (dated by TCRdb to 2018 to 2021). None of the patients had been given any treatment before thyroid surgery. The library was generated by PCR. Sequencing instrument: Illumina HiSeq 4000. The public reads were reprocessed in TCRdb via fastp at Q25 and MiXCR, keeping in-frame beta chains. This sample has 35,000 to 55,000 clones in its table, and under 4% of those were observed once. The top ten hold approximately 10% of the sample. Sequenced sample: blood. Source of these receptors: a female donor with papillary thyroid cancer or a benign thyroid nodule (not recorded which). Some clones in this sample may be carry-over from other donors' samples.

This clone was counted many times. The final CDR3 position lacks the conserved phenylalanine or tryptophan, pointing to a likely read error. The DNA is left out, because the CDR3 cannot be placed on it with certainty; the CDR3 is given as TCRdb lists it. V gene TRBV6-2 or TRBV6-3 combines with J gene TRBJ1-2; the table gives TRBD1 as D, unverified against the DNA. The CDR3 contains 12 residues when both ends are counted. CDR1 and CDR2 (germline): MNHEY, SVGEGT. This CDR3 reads CASGNINGQGLI.

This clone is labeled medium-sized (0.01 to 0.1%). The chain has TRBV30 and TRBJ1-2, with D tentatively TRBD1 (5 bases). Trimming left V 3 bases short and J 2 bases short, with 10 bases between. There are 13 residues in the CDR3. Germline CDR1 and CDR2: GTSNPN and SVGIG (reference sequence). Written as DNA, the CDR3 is TGTGCCTGGAGCTGGAGGGGAAACTATGGCTACACCTTC. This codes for CAWSWRGNYGYTF.

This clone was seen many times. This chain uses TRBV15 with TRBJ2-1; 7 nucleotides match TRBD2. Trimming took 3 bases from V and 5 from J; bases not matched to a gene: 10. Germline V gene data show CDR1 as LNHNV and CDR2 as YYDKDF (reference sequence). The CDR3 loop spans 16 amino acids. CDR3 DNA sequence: TGTGCCACCAGCAGTTATTTCGGACTAGATGACAATGAGCAGTTCTTC. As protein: CATSSYFGLDDNEQFF.

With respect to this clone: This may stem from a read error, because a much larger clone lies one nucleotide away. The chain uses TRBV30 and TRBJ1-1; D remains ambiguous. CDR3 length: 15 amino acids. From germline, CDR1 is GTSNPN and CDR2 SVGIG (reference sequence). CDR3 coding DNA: TGTGACTGGGGTAGCTGGGGAGGAGTGAACACTGAAGCTTTCTTT. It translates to CDWGSWGGVNTEAFF.

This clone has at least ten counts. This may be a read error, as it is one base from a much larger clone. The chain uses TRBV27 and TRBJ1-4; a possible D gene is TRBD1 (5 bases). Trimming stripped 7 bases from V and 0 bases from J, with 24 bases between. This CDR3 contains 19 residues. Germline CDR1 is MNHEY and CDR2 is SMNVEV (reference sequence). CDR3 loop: CASNPLGRSRTATNEKLFF. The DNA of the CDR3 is TGTGCCAGCAATCCCTTGGGACGGAGTAGAACTGCAACTAATGAAAAACTGTTTTTT.

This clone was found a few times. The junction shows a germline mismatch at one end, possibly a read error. The DNA of the CDR3 is TGTGCCAGCAGCACAGGGGGCAGGGACACCGAAGCTTTCTTT. It yields the protein CASSTGGRDTEAFF. This sequence joins TRBV28 and TRBJ1-1; 9 nucleotides align to TRBD1. Germline-derived CDR1 and CDR2 are MDHEN and SYDVKM. This CDR3 region has 14 residues.

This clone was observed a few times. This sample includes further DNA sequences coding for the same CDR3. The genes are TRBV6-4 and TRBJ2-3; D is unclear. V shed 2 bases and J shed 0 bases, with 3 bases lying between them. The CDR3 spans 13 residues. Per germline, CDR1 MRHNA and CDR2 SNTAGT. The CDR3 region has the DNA TGTGCCAGCAGTGACGGTAGCACAGATACGCAGTATTTT. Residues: CASSDGSTDTQYF.

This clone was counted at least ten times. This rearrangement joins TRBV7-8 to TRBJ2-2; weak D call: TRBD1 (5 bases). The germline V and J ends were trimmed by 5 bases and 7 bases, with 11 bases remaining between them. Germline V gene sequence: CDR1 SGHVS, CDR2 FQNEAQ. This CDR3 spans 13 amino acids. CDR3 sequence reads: CASSLQGGGELFF. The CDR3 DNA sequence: TGTGCCAGCAGCCTCCAGGGCGGCGGGGAGCTGTTTTTT.

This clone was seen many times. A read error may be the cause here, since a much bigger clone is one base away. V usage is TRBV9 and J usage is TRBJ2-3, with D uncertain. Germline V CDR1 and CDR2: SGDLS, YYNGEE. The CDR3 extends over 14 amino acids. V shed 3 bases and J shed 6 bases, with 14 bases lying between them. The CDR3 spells CASSAGSGWDTQYF. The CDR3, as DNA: TGTGCCAGCAGCGCAGGCTCGGGTTGGGATACGCAGTATTTT.

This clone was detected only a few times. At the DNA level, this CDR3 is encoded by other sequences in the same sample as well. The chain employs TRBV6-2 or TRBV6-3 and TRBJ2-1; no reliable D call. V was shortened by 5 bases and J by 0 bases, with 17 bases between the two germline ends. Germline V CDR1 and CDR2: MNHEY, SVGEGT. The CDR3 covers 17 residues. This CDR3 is CASSLSLAPSSYNEQFF. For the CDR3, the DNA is TGTGCCAGCAGTCTGTCGTTGGCTCCTAGCTCCTACAATGAGCAGTTCTTC.

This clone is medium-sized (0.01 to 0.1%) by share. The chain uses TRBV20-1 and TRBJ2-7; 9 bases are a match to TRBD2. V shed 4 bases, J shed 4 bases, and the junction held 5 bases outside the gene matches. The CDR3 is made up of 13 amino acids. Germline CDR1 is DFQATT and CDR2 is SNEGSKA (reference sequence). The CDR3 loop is CSAMAGGPYEQYF. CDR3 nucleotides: TGCAGTGCTATGGCGGGAGGGCCATACGAGCAGTACTTC.

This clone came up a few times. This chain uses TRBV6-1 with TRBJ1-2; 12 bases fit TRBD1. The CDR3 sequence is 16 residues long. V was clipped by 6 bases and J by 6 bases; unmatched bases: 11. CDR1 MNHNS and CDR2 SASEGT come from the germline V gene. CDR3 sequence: CASSKTLGQGADGYTF. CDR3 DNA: TGTGCCAGCAGCAAAACCCTGGGACAGGGGGCGGATGGCTACACCTTC.

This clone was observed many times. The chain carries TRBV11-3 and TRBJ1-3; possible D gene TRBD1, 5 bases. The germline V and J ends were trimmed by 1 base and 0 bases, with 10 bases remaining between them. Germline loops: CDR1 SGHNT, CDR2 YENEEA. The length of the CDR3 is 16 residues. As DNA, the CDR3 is TGTGCCAGCAGCTTAGGGGGCGGACACTCTGGAAACACCATATATTTT. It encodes CASSLGGGHSGNTIYF.

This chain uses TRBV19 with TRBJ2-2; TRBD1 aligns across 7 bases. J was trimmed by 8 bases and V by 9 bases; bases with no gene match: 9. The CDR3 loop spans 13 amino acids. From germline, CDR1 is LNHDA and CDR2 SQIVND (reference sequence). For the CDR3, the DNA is TGTGCCAGCCGACAGGGAGCGACGGGGGAGCTGTTTTTT. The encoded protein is CASRQGATGELFF.

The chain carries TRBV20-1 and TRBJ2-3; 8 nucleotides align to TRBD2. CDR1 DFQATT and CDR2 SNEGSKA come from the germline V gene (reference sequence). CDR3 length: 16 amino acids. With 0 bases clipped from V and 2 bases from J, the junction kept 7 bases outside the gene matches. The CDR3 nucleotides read TGCAGTGCTAGAGACGTTGTAGCGGGAACCACAGATACGCAGTATTTT. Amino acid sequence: CSARDVVAGTTDTQYF.

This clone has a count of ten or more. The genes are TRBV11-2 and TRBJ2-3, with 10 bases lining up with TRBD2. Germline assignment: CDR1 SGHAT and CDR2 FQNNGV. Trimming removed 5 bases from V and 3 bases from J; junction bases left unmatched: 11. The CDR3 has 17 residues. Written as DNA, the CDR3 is TGTGCCAGCAGCCTGGAGGCAGCGGGAGGGCCGACAGATACGCAGTATTTT. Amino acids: CASSLEAAGGPTDTQYF. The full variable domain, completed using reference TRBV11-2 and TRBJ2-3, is EAGVAQSPRYKIIEKRQSVAFWCNPISGHATLYWYQQILGQGPKLLIQFQNNGVVDDSQLPKDRFSAERLKGVDSTLKIQPAKLEDSAVYLCASSLEAAGGPTDTQYFGPGTRLTVL.

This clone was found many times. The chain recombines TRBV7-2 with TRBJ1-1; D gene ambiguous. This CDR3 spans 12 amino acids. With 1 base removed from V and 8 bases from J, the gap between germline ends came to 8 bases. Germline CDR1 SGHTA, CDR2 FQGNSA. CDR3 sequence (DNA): TGTGCCAGCAGCTTAGTAATGGCCGAAGCTTTCTTT. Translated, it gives CASSLVMAEAFF.

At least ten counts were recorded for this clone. The CDR3 nucleotides are TGCAGTGCTCCTAAGGACAGGGTAGGCACTGAAGCTTTCTTT. Translation: CSAPKDRVGTEAFF. The gene calls are TRBV20-1 and TRBJ1-1, with 8 bases identical to TRBD1. Germline V lookup: CDR1 DFQATT, CDR2 SNEGSKA (reference sequence). CDR3 length equals 14 residues. J lost 4 bases, V lost 5 bases, and 9 bases had no gene match.

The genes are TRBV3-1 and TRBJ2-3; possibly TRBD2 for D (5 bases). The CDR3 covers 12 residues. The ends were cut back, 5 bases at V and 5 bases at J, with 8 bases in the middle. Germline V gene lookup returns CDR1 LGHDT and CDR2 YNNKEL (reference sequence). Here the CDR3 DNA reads TGTGCCAGCAGCTACCGGGGAGATACGCAGTATTTT. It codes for CASSYRGDTQYF.

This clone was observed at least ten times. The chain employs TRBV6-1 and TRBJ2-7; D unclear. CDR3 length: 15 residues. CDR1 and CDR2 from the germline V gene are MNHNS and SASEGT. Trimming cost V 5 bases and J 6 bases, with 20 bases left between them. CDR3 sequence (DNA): TGTGCCAGCAGTTACCCGTCCCCCGCCCACTGCGAGCAGTACTTC. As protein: CASSYPSPAHCEQYF.

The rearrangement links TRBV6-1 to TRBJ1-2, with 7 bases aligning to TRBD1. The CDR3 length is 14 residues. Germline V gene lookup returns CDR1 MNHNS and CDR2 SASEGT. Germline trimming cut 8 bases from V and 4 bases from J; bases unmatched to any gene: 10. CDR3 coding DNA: TGTGCCAGCGGCGAAGGGACAGCACTCTATGGCTACACCTTC. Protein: CASGEGTALYGYTF.

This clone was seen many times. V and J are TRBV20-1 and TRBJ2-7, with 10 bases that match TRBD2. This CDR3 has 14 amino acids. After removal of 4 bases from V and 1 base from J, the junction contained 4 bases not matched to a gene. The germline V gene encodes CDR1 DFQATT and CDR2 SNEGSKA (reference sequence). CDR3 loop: CSAIASGRSYEQYF. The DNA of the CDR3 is TGCAGTGCTATTGCTAGCGGGAGATCCTACGAGCAGTACTTC.

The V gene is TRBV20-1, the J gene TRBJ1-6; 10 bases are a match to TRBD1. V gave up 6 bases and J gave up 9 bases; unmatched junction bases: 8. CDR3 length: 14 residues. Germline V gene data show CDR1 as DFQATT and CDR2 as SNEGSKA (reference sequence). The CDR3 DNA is TGCAGTGCGCCTGGGACAGGGGTCGGTTCACCCCTCCACTTT. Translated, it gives CSAPGTGVGSPLHF.

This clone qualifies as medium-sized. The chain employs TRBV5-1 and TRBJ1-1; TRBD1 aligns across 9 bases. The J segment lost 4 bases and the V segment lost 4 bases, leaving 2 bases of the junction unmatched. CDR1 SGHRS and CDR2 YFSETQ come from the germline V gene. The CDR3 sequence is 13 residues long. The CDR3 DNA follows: TGCGCCAGCAGCGAGGACAGGGGCACTGAAGCTTTCTTT. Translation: CASSEDRGTEAFF.